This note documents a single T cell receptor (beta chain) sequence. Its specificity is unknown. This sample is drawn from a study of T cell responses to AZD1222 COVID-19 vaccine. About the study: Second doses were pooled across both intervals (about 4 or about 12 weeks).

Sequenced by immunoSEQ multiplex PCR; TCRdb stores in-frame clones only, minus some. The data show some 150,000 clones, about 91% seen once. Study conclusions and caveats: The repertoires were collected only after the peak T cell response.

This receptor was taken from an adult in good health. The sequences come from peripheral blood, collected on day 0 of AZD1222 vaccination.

DNA for the CDR3: TGTGCCAGCAGTAGGGACCGCTCTAACTATGGCTACACCTTC. This gives the protein CASSRDRSNYGYTF. The J gene is TRBJ1-2, the V gene TRBV6-5; weak D call: TRBD1 (5 bases). CDR3 length: 14 amino acids. Germline CDR1 is MNHEY and CDR2 is SVGAGI. Between the trimmed V and J ends, which lost 5 bases and 0 bases, there was a span of 10 bases.